A selection of T cell receptor beta chains follows, all from one sample in a study of tumor-infiltrating lymphocytes in glioblastoma multiforme. TCRdb independently ran MiXCR on the multiplex PCR reads; one entry per CDR3 protein. This sample has 25,000 to 40,000 distinct CDR3 sequences, with 60% to 75% found just once. Sequenced sample: brain tumor tissue. The receptors originated from a male donor with glioblastoma. Both conserved end residues are part of each CDR3. A D gene is named only where the DNA matches it firmly. Size is stated for part of the rows, as once, few or many counts, or as a class when the clone is expanded.

d_call,clone_size,v_call,j_call,cdr3_aa,cdr3_nt
.,.,TRBV20-1,TRBJ2-3,CSARTSRGKGTQYF,TGCAGTGCTAGAACATCGAGAGGAAAGGGTACGCAGTATTTT
TRBD1,.,TRBV20-1,TRBJ1-2,CSAKEGQGRYGYTF,TGCAGTGCTAAGGAAGGACAGGGGCGTTATGGCTACACCTTC
.,.,TRBV4-1,TRBJ2-3,CASSPDTFGTDTHYF,TGCGCCAGCAGCCCTGACACATTTGGCACGGATACGCATTATTTT
.,.,TRBV20-1,TRBJ1-6,CNASPPGQGNLPLHF,TGCAATGCTAGCCCTCCGGGACAAGGGAATTTACCCCTCCACTTT
TRBD2,.,TRBV29-1,TRBJ2-5,CSVVLGGANF,TGCAGCGTTGTTCTCGGGGGGGCCAACTTC
.,medium-sized,TRBV12-3/TRBV12-4,TRBJ2-3,CASSEMFDTQYF,TGTGCCAGCAGCGAGATGTTTGATACGCAGTATTTT
.,many,TRBV28,TRBJ2-3,CASNSWDRTRDTQYF,TGTGCCAGCAACTCCTGGGACCGGACAAGAGATACGCAGTATTTT
.,.,TRBV29-1,TRBJ2-1,CSVSGQKHNEQFF,TGCAGCGTATCTGGACAGAAGCACAATGAGCAGTTCTTC
.,.,TRBV6-2/TRBV6-3,TRBJ2-2,CASSYQETGELFF,TGTGCCAGCAGTTACCAGGAAACCGGGGAGCTGTTTTTT
TRBD2,.,TRBV5-1,TRBJ2-1,CASSPGRAPYNEQFF,TGCGCCAGCAGCCCCGGGAGGGCTCCCTACAATGAGCAGTTTTTC